The TCR beta chain described here comes from a study of blood T cells in healthy people across ages. Germline CDR1 and CDR2: SGHRS and YFSETQ. The CDR3 has 13 amino acids. V gave up 0 bases and J gave up 10 bases, with 8 bases separating them. The table lists this clonotype with a few counts. Through a sample-barcoded 5' primer and a J-beta primer mix, a second PCR was run for about 6 to 11 cycles. TCRdb used MiXCR to reprocess the 5' RACE reads, holding one entry per CDR3 protein. Of roughly 680,000 distinct CDR3 sequences in the sample, roughly 21% were seen once. The TCR sequence derives from a man in his sixties or seventies in good health. This sequence joins TRBV5-1 and TRBJ1-6; D unclear. Sequenced material: blood. The CDR3 sequence is CASSLDMNSPLHF. CDR3 coding DNA: TGCGCCAGCAGCTTGGATATGAACTCACCCCTCCACTTT.